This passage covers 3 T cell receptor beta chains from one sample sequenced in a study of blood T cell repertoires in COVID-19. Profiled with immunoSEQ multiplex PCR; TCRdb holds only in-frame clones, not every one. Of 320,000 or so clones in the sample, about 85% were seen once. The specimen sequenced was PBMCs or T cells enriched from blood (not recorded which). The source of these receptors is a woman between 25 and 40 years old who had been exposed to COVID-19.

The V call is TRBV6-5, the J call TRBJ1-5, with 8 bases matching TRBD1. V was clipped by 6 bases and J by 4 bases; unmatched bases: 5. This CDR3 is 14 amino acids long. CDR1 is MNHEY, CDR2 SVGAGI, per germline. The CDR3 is CASRNRGGNQPQHF. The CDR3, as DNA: TGTGCCAGCAGGAACAGGGGGGGAAATCAGCCCCAGCATTTT.

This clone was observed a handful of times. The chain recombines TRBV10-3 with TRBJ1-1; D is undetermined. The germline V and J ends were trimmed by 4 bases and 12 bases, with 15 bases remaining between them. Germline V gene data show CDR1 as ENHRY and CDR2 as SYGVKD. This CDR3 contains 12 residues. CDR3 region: CAISGNGDGTFF. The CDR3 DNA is TGTGCCATCAGTGGGAACGGAGATGGAACTTTCTTT.

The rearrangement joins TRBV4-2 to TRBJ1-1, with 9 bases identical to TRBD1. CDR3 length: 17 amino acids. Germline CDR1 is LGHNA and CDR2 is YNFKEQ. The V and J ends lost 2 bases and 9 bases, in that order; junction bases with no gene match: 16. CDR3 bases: TGTGCCAGCAGCCAAAGTCGAGGGACAGGGAAGTCCCAAAAAGCTTTCTTT. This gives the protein CASSQSRGTGKSQKAFF.